One and the same sample provided the 15 T cell receptor beta chains below, sequenced in a study of T cells in Graves' hyperthyroidism and ophthalmopathy. Amplification of TCR beta CDR3 regions used RNA as the template. HTBI primers were the set used in a first-round RT-PCR of the TCR CDR3. From the multiplex PCR reads, TCRdb called clonotypes with MiXCR, one entry per CDR3 protein. The data hold roughly 700,000 distinct CDR3 sequences, with roughly 17% observed a single time. The sample consisted of blood. Every receptor here comes from a man in his forties or fifties with Graves' hyperthyroidism.

This chain joins TRBV10-1 and TRBJ2-6, with 7 bases matching TRBD1. The trim removed 0 bases at V and 2 bases at J, leaving 7 bases unmatched. Germline CDR1 is WNHNN and CDR2 is SYGVQD (reference sequence). There are 18 residues in the CDR3. CDR3 in DNA: TGCGCCAGCAGTGAGTCGACAGGGACGAGGGCTGGGGCCAACGTCCTGACTTTC. Amino acid sequence: CASSESTGTRAGANVLTF.

This clonotype was counted at least ten times. The chain is built from TRBV3-1 and TRBJ2-7; D is undetermined. The CDR3 contains 13 residues. V lost 1 base and J lost 4, with 8 bases in between. Germline lookup yields CDR1 LGHDT and CDR2 YNNKEL (reference sequence). In DNA form, the CDR3 reads TGTGCCAGCAGCCAAGGTTTCGATTACGAGCAGTACTTC. Its protein is CASSQGFDYEQYF.

This clonotype was recorded many times. The chain has TRBV11-2 and TRBJ2-1, with 10 bases lining up with TRBD2. The CDR3 has 16 residues. The germline gives CDR1 SGHAT, CDR2 FQNNGV. J gave up 11 bases and V 0 bases, and 10 bases lay outside the gene matches. CDR3 region: CASSLEVASGGPKQFF. Written as DNA, the CDR3 is TGTGCCAGCAGCTTAGAAGTGGCTAGCGGGGGTCCAAAGCAGTTCTTC.

This chain connects TRBV10-2 to TRBJ2-6; 7 bases line up with TRBD1. CDR3 length equals 16 residues. CDR1 and CDR2 from the germline V gene are WSHSY and SAAADI. With V trimmed by 7 bases and J by 0 bases, 6 bases remained unmatched. The CDR3 sequence is CASKGTEPSGANVLTF. In DNA form, the CDR3 reads TGCGCCAGCAAAGGGACAGAGCCCTCTGGGGCCAACGTCCTGACTTTC.

As for this clonotype: A much larger clone sits a single nucleotide away, making a read error possible. The genes are TRBV28 and TRBJ2-3; the D gene is possibly TRBD1 (6 bases). Germline CDR1 reads MDHEN; CDR2 reads SYDVKM. This CDR3 region has 15 residues. CDR3 coding DNA: TGTGCCAGCAGCACCGGGACAAGTAGCATAGATACGCAGTATTTT. Protein: CASSTGTSSIDTQYF.

This clonotype was recorded many times. The chain uses TRBV6-1 and TRBJ2-5; TRBD2 agrees at 12 bases. Looked up from germline, CDR1 is MNHNS and CDR2 is SASEGT. The J segment lost 5 bases and the V segment lost 6 bases, leaving 7 bases of the junction unmatched. The CDR3 runs to 15 residues. The CDR3 is CASRSGLAGGETQYF. DNA for the CDR3: TGTGCCAGCAGGTCGGGACTAGCGGGTGGCGAGACCCAGTACTTC.

The table lists this clonotype with a few counts. This sequence joins TRBV28 and TRBJ2-3; 10 bases align to TRBD2. This CDR3 has 14 amino acids. Germline lookup yields CDR1 MDHEN and CDR2 SYDVKM. V lost 6 bases, J lost 4 bases, and 4 bases stayed unmatched. The CDR3 nucleotides are TGTGCCAGCAGACTAGCGGGGTTGGCAGATACGCAGTATTTT. Translation: CASRLAGLADTQYF.

This clonotype was counted at least ten times. This chain joins TRBV6-6 and TRBJ2-2, with D maybe TRBD2 (5 bases). The CDR3 is made up of 16 amino acids. Germline V gene sequence: CDR1 MNHNY, CDR2 SVGAGI (reference sequence). V lost 0 bases and J 0 bases, leaving 8 bases between the germline ends. CDR3 in DNA: TGTGCCAGCAGTTACTCTTCGGACTCGAACACCGGGGAGCTGTTTTTT. As protein: CASSYSSDSNTGELFF.

The genes are TRBV18 and TRBJ2-3, with D unclear. This CDR3 region has 15 residues. CDR1 is KGHSH and CDR2 is LQKENI in the germline V gene. Trimming took off 1 base at V and 0 bases at J, with 8 bases between the two ends. The CDR3 DNA sequence: TGTGCCAGCTCACCACTACACTCAAGCACAGATACGCAGTATTTT. Translated, it gives CASSPLHSSTDTQYF. Full variable domain (rest looked up from reference TRBV18 and TRBJ2-3): NAGVMQNPRHLVRRRGQEARLRCSPMKGHSHVYWYRQLPEEGLKFMVYLQKENIIDESGMPKERFSAEFPKEGPSILRIQQVVRGDSAAYFCASSPLHSSTDTQYFGPGTRLTVL.

V and J are TRBV6-2 or TRBV6-3 and TRBJ1-4; D perhaps matches TRBD1 (5 bases). The CDR3 totals 14 residues. Trimming shortened V by 7 bases and J by 8 bases, and 17 bases separated the two germline ends. Germline CDR1 MNHEY, CDR2 SVGEGT. Here the CDR3 DNA reads TGTGCCAGCAAGAGGGGCCAGAGCGCGGAAAAACTGTTTTTT. Amino acid sequence: CASKRGQSAEKLFF.

In its sample, this clonotype was seen a few times. The CDR3 reads CASIGLAGSSPFDTGELFF. The CDR3 coding sequence is TGTGCCAGTATTGGACTAGCGGGAAGTAGCCCCTTTGACACCGGGGAGCTGTTTTTT. This sequence joins TRBV19 and TRBJ2-2; 12 bases are a match to TRBD2. The trim removed 7 bases at V and 3 bases at J, leaving 15 bases unmatched. The CDR3 is 19 amino acids. Germline lookup yields CDR1 LNHDA and CDR2 SQIVND (reference sequence). Combining the CDR3 with reference TRBV19 and TRBJ2-2 gives the whole variable domain DGGITQSPKYLFRKEGQNVTLSCEQNLNHDAMYWYRQDPGQGLRLIYYSQIVNDFQKGDIAEGYSVSREKKESFPLTVTSAQKNPTAFYLCASIGLAGSSPFDTGELFFGEGSRLTVL.

V gene TRBV29-1 combines with J gene TRBJ2-1; D might be TRBD2 (7 bases). Trimming removed 4 bases at V and 3 bases at J, with 16 bases between. The CDR3 runs 15 residues. From germline, CDR1 is SQVTM and CDR2 ANQGSEA. The CDR3 reads CSVVEGGRGYNEQFF. The CDR3 DNA reads as TGCAGCGTTGTAGAAGGGGGGAGGGGCTACAATGAGCAGTTCTTC.

This clonotype has just a few counts. V is TRBV6-2 or TRBV6-3 and J is TRBJ2-1; the match to TRBD2 covers 8 bases. This CDR3 region has 15 residues. Per germline, CDR1 MNHEY and CDR2 SVGEGT. The J segment lost 15 bases and the V segment lost 8 bases, leaving 21 bases of the junction unmatched. This chain's CDR3 is CASGCDGASGCPLFF. For the CDR3, the DNA is TGTGCCAGCGGGTGTGACGGGGCTAGCGGGTGCCCCCTGTTCTTC.

There are many counts of this clonotype. A read error may produce the germline difference seen at one junction end. This rearrangement joins TRBV27 to TRBJ2-2, with TRBD1 as a possible D gene (5 bases). Germline V gene lookup returns CDR1 MNHEY and CDR2 SMNVEV (reference sequence). CDR3 size: 17 residues. CDR3 sequence (DNA): TGTGCCAACAGTTTATTTATCTCAGGGAAAGACACCGGGGAGCTGTTTTTT. This sequence encodes CANSLFISGKDTGELFF.

On this clonotype: Relative to the germline gene, one junction end is altered; a read error may explain this. The rearrangement joins TRBV29-1 to TRBJ1-2, with 7 bases identical to TRBD1. This CDR3 spans 9 amino acids. Germline V lookup: CDR1 SQVTM, CDR2 ANQGSEA. The CDR3 DNA reads as TGCAGCGACGACAGGGACCAAGCCTTC. Its protein product is CSDDRDQAF. The complete variable domain, with remaining parts taken from reference TRBV29-1 and TRBJ1-2, reads SAVISQKPSRDICQRGTSLTIQCQVDSQVTMMFWYRQQPGQSLTLIATANQGSEATYESGFVIDKFPISRPNLTFSTLTVSNMSPEDSSIYLCSDDRDQAFGSGTRLTVV.